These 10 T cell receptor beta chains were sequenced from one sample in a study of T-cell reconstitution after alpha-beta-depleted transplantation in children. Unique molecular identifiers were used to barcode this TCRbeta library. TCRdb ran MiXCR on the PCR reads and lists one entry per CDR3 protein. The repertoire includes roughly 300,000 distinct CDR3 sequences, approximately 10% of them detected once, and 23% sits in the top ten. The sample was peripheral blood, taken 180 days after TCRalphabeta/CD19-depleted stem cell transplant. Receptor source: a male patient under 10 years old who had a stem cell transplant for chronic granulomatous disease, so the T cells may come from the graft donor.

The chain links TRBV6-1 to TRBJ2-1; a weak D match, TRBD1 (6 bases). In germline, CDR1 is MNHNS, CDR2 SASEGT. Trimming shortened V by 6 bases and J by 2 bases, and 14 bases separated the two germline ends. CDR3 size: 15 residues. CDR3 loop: CASREQDRAYNEQFF. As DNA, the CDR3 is TGTGCCAGCAGGGAACAGGACAGAGCCTACAATGAGCAGTTCTTC.

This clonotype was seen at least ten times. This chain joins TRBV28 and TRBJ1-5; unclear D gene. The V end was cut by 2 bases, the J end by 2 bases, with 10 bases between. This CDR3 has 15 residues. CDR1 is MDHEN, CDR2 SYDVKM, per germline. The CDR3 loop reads CASSLQQIGNQPQHF. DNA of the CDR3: TGTGCCAGCAGTTTACAACAGATTGGCAATCAGCCCCAGCATTTT.

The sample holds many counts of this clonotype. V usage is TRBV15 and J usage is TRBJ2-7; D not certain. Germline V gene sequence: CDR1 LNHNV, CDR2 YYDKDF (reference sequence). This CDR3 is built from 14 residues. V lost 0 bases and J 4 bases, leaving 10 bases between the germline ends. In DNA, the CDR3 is TGTGCCACCAGCAGAGAATCAAAATCGTACGAGCAGTACTTC. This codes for CATSRESKSYEQYF.

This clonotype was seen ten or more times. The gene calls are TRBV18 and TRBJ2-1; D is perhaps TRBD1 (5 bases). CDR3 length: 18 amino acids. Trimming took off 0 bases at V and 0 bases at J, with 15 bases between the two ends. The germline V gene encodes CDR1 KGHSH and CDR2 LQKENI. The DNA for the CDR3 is TGTGCCAGCTCACCACCCCAGGGAAGAATGAGCTCCTACAATGAGCAGTTCTTC. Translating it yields CASSPPQGRMSSYNEQFF.

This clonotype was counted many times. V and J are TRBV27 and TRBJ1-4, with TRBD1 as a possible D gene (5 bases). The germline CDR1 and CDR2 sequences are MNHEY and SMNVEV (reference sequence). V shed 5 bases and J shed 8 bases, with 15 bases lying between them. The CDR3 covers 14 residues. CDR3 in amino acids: CASSPLGGEEKLFF. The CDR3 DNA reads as TGTGCCAGCAGTCCCCTAGGAGGGGAAGAAAAACTGTTTTTT.

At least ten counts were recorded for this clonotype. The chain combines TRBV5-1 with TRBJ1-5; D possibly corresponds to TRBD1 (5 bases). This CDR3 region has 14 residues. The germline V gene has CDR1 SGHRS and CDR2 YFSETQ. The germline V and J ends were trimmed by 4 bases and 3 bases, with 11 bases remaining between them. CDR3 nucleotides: TGCGCCAGCAGCGTGGGACCAAACAATCAGCCCCAGCATTTT. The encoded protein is CASSVGPNNQPQHF.

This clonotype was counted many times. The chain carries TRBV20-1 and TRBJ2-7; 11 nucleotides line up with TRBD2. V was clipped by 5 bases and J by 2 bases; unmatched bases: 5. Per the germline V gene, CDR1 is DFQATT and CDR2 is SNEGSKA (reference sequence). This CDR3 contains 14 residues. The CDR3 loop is CSASLAGGAYEQYF. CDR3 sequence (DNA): TGCAGTGCTTCTTTAGCGGGGGGGGCCTACGAGCAGTACTTC.

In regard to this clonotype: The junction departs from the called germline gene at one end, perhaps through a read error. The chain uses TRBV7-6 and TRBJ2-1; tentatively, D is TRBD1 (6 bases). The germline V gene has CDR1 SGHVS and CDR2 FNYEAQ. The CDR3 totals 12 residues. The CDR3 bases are TGTGCCAGCAGCCGGACAGTCAATGAGCAGCTCTTC. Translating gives CASSRTVNEQLF. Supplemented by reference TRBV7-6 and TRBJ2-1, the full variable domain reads GAGVSQSPRYKVTKRGQDVALRCDPISGHVSLYWYRQALGQGPEFLTYFNYEAQQDKSGLPNDRFSAERPEGSISTLTIQRTEQRDSAMYRCASSRTVNEQLFGPGTRLTVL.

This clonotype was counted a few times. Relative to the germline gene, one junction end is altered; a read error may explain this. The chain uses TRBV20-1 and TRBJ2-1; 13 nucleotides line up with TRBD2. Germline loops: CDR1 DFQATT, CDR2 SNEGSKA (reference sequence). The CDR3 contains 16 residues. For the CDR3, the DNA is TGCTGTGCTAGGGGGATCTTACTAGCGGGAGGGGGTGAGCAGTTCTTC. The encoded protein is CCARGILLAGGGEQFF.

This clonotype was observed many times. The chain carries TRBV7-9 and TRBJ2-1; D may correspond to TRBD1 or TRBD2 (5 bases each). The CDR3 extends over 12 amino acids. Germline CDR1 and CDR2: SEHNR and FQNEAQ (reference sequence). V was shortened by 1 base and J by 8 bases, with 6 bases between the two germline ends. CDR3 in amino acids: CASSLGGYEQFF. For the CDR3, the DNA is TGTGCCAGCAGCTTAGGGGGGTATGAGCAGTTCTTC.